The present T cell receptor beta chain was sequenced within a study of blood T cells in healthy people across ages (dated by TCRdb to the mid-2010s). About the study as a whole: In model experiments, template switching captured roughly one uniquely barcoded TCR beta cDNA molecule for every two T cells. To track age-related changes in TCR beta repertoire diversity, the study relied on deep sequencing normalized with unique cDNA molecular identifiers. The donors were split into four age groups: young (average 16 years), middle-aged (39), aged (roughly 65) and long-lived (about 74). Donors of different ages were randomly distributed across sequencing lanes to avoid experimental bias. Two additional independent replicas of 1 million unique cDNA reads from the same blood draw were analyzed for two donors (one aged 18 to 30 and one aged 80 or older).

Comments on this clonotype: Its binding antigen is unknown. The limits of the CDR3 on the DNA are not certain, so only TCRdb's listed CDR3 is given.

Overall study results and their limits: Bulk unsorted PBMC profiling prevented conclusive comparison of naive and antigen-experienced compartments. Estimates of total diversity based on one million sequenced T cells were considered lower bounds and underestimates. The CMV infection status of donors was not known, potentially confounding age-related changes in expanded clonotypes. As age increased, observed TCR beta diversity per million T cells dropped in a roughly linear way, and a significant reduction was already evident by age 40. Observed TCR beta diversity correlated strongly with the percentage of naive T cells measured by flow cytometry. Compared with the aged group, more naive CD4+ T cells, fewer expanded clones and increased TCR diversity were shown by the long-lived group, suggesting age selection.

Systemically healthy Caucasian individuals from Russia, approximately 39 in total and aged roughly 6 to 100 years, were included as donors. Roughly 9 milliliters of peripheral blood were drawn from each donor into EDTA-treated Vacutainer tubes. Ficoll-Paque density-gradient centrifugation was used to isolate PBMCs, with at least 7 million per sample. Total RNA was extracted from PBMCs with Trizol reagent, with at least 6 micrograms obtained per sample. Naive CD45RAhigh/CD27high T cell percentages were measured by flow cytometry on a PBMC aliquot from every donor. Preparation of the library involved 5' RACE. TCRdb lists the instrument as Illumina HiSeq 2500. A second roughly 6 to 11 cycle PCR used a sample-barcoded 5' primer and a J-beta primer mix. A template-switch 5' adaptor carrying 12 random nucleotides introduced a unique molecular identifier onto each TCR beta cDNA molecule. Each sample yielded at least 2.5 million CDR3-containing paired-end reads. First-strand cDNA synthesis was performed from all RNA using the Mint cDNA synthesis kit, with priming by a TRBC-specific oligonucleotide. All cDNA was treated with uracil-DNA glycosylase and then went through a first 18-cycle PCR with the universal primers M1SS and BC2_uni_R. As for the authors' bioinformatics: Normalization of each sample was performed by random selection of 1 million high-quality reads, each carrying a distinct molecular identifier. Reads sharing molecular identifiers were discarded rather than binned into consensus sequences. CDR3 identification, clonotype clustering and error correction used MiTCR with a Q25 quality threshold and the strictest error-elimination algorithm. A nonparametric unseen species model with Euler transformation was used to estimate a lower bound on total TCR beta diversity. TCRdb reanalyzed the raw reads on its own, using fastp at Q25 for trimming and MiXCR for clone calling, and kept in-frame beta chains. Identical CDR3 proteins give one entry, which carries the most common genes and DNA. The V and J calls follow TCRdb's processing rather than the paper's. This sample comprises roughly 1,300,000 distinct CDR3 sequences, approximately 63% of them detected only once. The ten largest account for over 5.5% of the sample.

CDR1 and CDR2 are read off the germline V gene (reference sequence) as MNHEY and SMNVEV. The CDR3 goes from the cysteine to the phenylalanine over 19 residues. Sequencing input: blood. The chain links TRBV27 with TRBJ2-1; the table's D gene call, TRBD1, was not cross checked with the DNA. This TCR was sampled from a man aged 18 to 35 in good health. The CDR3 region: CASQKRGQTEAFFGNGQFF.